These 11 T cell receptor beta chains came from one sample sequenced in a study of human T cells and chemical hapten exposure. Documented time point: patch test 1, 2 weeks after DPC sensitization. Treatment defined: therapeutic diphenylcyclopropenone sensitization with weekly scalp DPC. TCRdb reprocessed the RACE reads with MiXCR, giving one entry per CDR3 protein. The sample lists fewer than 500,000 distinct CDR3 sequences, approximately 5.1% occurring once. The source was whole blood, collected in connection with sensitization to the hapten diphenylcyclopropenone (DPC). These receptor sequences come from a woman aged 45-60 years with alopecia areata. Some clones in this sample may be carry-over from other donors' samples.

There are many counts of this clonotype. The chain combines TRBV7-9 with TRBJ1-1; D unresolved. There are 15 residues in the CDR3. Trimming left V 3 bases short and J 3 bases short, with 14 bases between. Germline V lookup: CDR1 SEHNR, CDR2 FQNEAQ (reference sequence). DNA for the CDR3: TGTGCCAGCAGCTTCAACAGTGTTTCAGACACTGAAGCTTTCTTT. It is translated as CASSFNSVSDTEAFF.

This clonotype was counted many times. CDR3 protein: CASSDTTYSNQPQHF. CDR3 nucleotide sequence: TGTGCCAGCAGTGATACTACCTATAGCAATCAGCCCCAGCATTTT. The chain uses TRBV2 and TRBJ1-5; D is undetermined. Germline loops: CDR1 SNHLY, CDR2 FYNNEI. V was trimmed by 3 bases and J by 0 bases, leaving 9 bases between them. The CDR3 contains 15 residues.

A few counts support this clonotype. The V and J genes are TRBV6-2 or TRBV6-3 and TRBJ1-4; D not certain. The CDR3 length is 14 residues. Germline CDR1 and CDR2: MNHEY and SVGEGT. V was cut by 4 bases and J by 10 bases, with 16 bases left in between. CDR3 DNA: TGTGCCAGCAGTTTCCCGGACCAGGACGGAAAACTGTTTTTT. Translated: CASSFPDQDGKLFF.

DNA for the CDR3: TGCGCCAGCAGCCAAGAACACGTGGCCAGCTCCTACAATGAGCAGTTCTTC. It specifies CASSQEHVASSYNEQFF. The chain has TRBV4-1 and TRBJ2-1; no firm D call. This CDR3 contains 17 residues. V was pared by 0 bases and J by 0 bases, with 12 bases between. Germline loops: CDR1 MGHRA, CDR2 YSYEKL.

This clonotype occurred many times. V gene TRBV7-2 combines with J gene TRBJ1-5; TRBD1 matches 8 bases. CDR1 SGHTA and CDR2 FQGNSA come from the germline V gene. Losses at the gene ends were 4 bases for V and 8 bases for J; bases not matched to a gene: 10. The CDR3 is made up of 15 amino acids. The CDR3, as DNA: TGTGCCAGCAGCTCGATTGGGTCGACAGGGGAGCCCCAGCATTTT. Translating it yields CASSSIGSTGEPQHF. Full variable domain (missing parts from reference TRBV7-2 and TRBJ1-5): GAGVSQSPSNKVTEKGKDVELRCDPISGHTALYWYRQSLGQGLEFLIYFQGNSAPDKSGLPSDRFSAERTGGSVSTLTIQRTQQEDSAVYLCASSSIGSTGEPQHFGDGTRLSIL.

A word on this clonotype: A much larger clone differs from this one at a single base, so this may be a read error. The CDR3: CAIGQNSYERYF. The CDR3, as DNA: TGTGCCATCGGACAGAACTCCTACGAGCGGTACTTC. J is TRBJ2-7 and V is TRBV6-6; possibly TRBD1 for D (6 bases). Looked up from germline, CDR1 is MNHNY and CDR2 is SVGAGI (reference sequence). The CDR3 has 12 residues.

This clonotype has just a few counts. The V and J genes are TRBV7-9 and TRBJ2-2; 14 nucleotides align to TRBD2. This CDR3 has 17 residues. V lost 5 bases and J lost 0; bases outside the gene matches: 2. Germline V lookup: CDR1 SEHNR, CDR2 FQNEAQ (reference sequence). This chain's CDR3 is CASSPGLAGANTGELFF. CDR3 sequence (DNA): TGTGCCAGCAGCCCGGGACTAGCGGGGGCGAACACCGGGGAGCTGTTTTTT.

At least ten counts were recorded for this clonotype. The CDR3 coding sequence is TGTGCCAGCAGTTTCCCCCCCGGACAGGGGGCCACTGAAGCTTTCTTT. Translation: CASSFPPGQGATEAFF. The genes are TRBV6-2 or TRBV6-3 and TRBJ1-1; TRBD1 matches 11 bases. This CDR3 spans 16 amino acids. Germline V gives CDR1 MNHEY, CDR2 SVGEGT. Germline trimming cut 4 bases from V and 4 bases from J; bases unmatched to any gene: 8.

This clonotype was observed at least ten times. J is TRBJ2-7 and V is TRBV4-2; TRBD1 matches at 12 bases. The CDR3 is 15 residues long. J lost 7 bases, V lost 4 bases, and 8 bases had no gene match. Germline CDR1 reads LGHNA; CDR2 reads YNFKEQ. Here the CDR3 DNA reads TGTGCCAGCAGCCCTCCGGGACAGGGGGCGTTGGAGCAGTACTTC. Translated: CASSPPGQGALEQYF.

This clonotype was observed many times. This CDR3 reads CASSASETQYF. For the CDR3, the DNA is TGTGCCAGCAGCGCTAGCGAGACCCAGTACTTC. V is TRBV7-9 and J is TRBJ2-5; the D gene is possibly TRBD2 (5 bases). Germline lookup yields CDR1 SEHNR and CDR2 FQNEAQ (reference sequence). The CDR3 contains 11 residues. Trimming pared 5 bases from V and 5 bases from J, leaving 6 bases between.

The rearrangement uses TRBV6-2 or TRBV6-3 and TRBJ1-5; 10 bases are a match to TRBD1. The germline gives CDR1 MNHEY, CDR2 SVGEGT. The V gene end was trimmed by 6 bases and the J gene end by 6 bases; junction bases not matched to a gene: 11. The CDR3 is 16 residues long. CDR3 coding DNA: TGTGCCAGCAGCACCGGGACAGGGGCCGGCGGTCAGCCCCAGCATTTT. This translates into CASSTGTGAGGQPQHF.